This note documents a single T cell receptor (beta chain) sequence. The clone's antigen remains unknown. No base quality values were provided; no much bigger clone lies one nucleotide off. According to the study, the label for this sample's time point signals: baseline, week 1 (first vaccination visit). Per the publication, the treatment or condition label means: pre-vaccination baseline after standard-of-care therapy. Donors had newly diagnosed WHO grade 3 or 4 IDH1-mutant astrocytomas with loss of nuclear ATRX. The samples were drawn from NOA16, a multicentre, single-arm, open-label phase I trial in Germany that tested a mutant IDH1 peptide vaccine in humans for the first time. Blood drawn at visit V03 was used as the baseline sample for immunogenicity testing. Genomic DNA for TCRB sequencing was extracted from EDTA blood using the DNeasy Blood and Tissue Kit. Library construction relied on the immunoSEQ multiplex PCR assay. Following the manufacturer's protocol, the hsTCRB Kit was used to amplify rearranged TCR beta chain sequences. Sequencing of TCRB libraries was carried out on an Illumina MiSeq. The study's own analysis went as follows. The proprietary platform of the kit vendor was used for demultiplexing, trimming and gene mapping. TCRdb stores this immuneACCESS table with in-frame sequences only. Part of the clones is absent; in the studies checked, under half of the shortfall reflects unresolved V genes, and no reason is known for the rest. The V and J calls and clone size come from that table; D and trimming were worked out from the DNA. This sample gives about 16,000 clones in total; roughly 95% of them show up just once. Roughly 3.7% of the sample is held by the ten biggest clonotypes.

The sample comes from a study of a mutant IDH1 vaccine in newly diagnosed glioma (dated by TCRdb to the early 2020s). Context from the whole study: Of the approximately 32 treated patients, approximately 62% were male and 37.5% were female, and the mean age was 40.4 years. For exploratory analyses, longitudinal TCRB deep sequencing was carried out in about 26 treated patients wherever samples were available. Before enrollment, most patients had been given radiochemotherapy with temozolomide as standard therapy, while the rest had received either radiotherapy alone or temozolomide alone. Peripheral blood samples were drawn at six visits, namely V03 (baseline), V05, V07, V10, V12 and V13.

CDR1 and CDR2 (SGHTA, FQGNSA) derive from the germline V gene. Deletion took 3 bases off V and 10 bases off J, with a span of 13 bases between the germline ends. Inclusive of the bounding cysteine and phenylalanine, the CDR3 is 14 residues long. The entry retains the CDR3 DNA only, 42 bases that are in frame from base 1. The paper's findings and limits, for the study overall: Vaccine-induced immune responses across multiple MHC alleles were detected in 93.3% of patients. PBMC samples for TCRB deep sequencing were selected based on availability. The authors stated that sample limitations prevented analyses of patient blood samples from being reproduced. No apparent relationship was observed between pseudoprogression and alterations in the top peripheral T cell clonotypes detected by TCRB sequencing.

The sequence derives from a woman aged 18-29 years with glioma. Some clones in this sample may be carry-over from other donors' samples. The sequence links TRBV7-2 to TRBJ1-6; a tentative D match to TRBD1 spans 5 bases. The material sequenced was peripheral blood mononuclear cells (PBMCs), taken from a glioma patient treated with radiotherapy, temozolomide or both. The nucleotide sequence reads as follows: TGTGCCAGCAGCTTTGACGGGGGACCCTCACCCCTCCACTTT. Translation gives CASSFDGGPSPLHF.